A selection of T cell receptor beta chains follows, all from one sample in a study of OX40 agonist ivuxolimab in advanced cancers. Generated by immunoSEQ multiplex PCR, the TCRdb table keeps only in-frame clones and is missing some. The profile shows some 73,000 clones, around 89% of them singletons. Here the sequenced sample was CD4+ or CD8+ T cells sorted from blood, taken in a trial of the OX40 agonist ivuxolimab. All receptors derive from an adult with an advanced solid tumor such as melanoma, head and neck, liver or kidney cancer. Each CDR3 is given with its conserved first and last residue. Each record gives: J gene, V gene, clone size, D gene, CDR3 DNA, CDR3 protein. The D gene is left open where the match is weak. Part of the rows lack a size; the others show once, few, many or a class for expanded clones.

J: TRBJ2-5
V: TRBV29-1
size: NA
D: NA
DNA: TGCAGCTTCGGGGGCCAAGAGACCCAGTACTTC
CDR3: CSFGGQETQYF

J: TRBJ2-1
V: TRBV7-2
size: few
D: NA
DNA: TGTGCCAGCAGCTTATCTGAAGGGGCCTACAATGAGCAGTTCTTC
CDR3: CASSLSEGAYNEQFF

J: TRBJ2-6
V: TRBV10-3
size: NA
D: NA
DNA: TGTGCCATCAGTCACTGGTTCTGTCAAAGTCGGGCCAACGTCCTGACTTTC
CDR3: CAISHWFCQSRANVLTF

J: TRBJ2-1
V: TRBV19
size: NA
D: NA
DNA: TGTGCCAGTAGTATCGGGGGCCGGGAGAATGAGCAGTTCTTC
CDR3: CASSIGGRENEQFF

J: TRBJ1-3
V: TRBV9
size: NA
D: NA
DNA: TGTGCCAGCAGCGTAGAGGACAGTTCTGGAAACACCATATATTTT
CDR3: CASSVEDSSGNTIYF

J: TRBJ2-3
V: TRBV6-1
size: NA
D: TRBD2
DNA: TGTGCCACATCTAGGGGAGGGGATACGCAGTATTTT
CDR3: CATSRGGDTQYF

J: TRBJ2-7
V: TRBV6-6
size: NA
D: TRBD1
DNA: TGTGCCAGCAGTTCGCCCGGGACAGGGAGCGGGGAGCAGTACTTC
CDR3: CASSSPGTGSGEQYF

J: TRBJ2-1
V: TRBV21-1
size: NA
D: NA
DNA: TGTGCCAGCAGCAAAGATCCCCGGAGCGGGAGCTACAATGAGCAGTTCTTC
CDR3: CASSKDPRSGSYNEQFF

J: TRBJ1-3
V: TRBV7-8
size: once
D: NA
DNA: TGTGCCAGCAGCTCCCATAACTCTGGAAACACCATATATTTT
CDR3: CASSSHNSGNTIYF

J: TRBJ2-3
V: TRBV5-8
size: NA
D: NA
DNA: TGTGCCAGCAGCCGGACATTTTATACGCAGTATTTT
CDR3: CASSRTFYTQYF

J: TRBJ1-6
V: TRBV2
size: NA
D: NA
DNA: TGTGCCAGCAGTGGACCGAGCTCCTATAATTCACCCCTCCACTTT
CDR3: CASSGPSSYNSPLHF

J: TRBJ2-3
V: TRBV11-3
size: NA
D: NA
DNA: TGTGCCAGCAGCTTATCGGGACACCTCACAGATACGCAGTATTTT
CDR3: CASSLSGHLTDTQYF

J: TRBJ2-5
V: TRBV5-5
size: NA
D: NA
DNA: TGTGCCAGCAGCTTAGAGGGGAAAGAGACCCAGTACTTC
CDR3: CASSLEGKETQYF

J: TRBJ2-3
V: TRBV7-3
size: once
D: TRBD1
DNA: TGTGCCAGCAGCCAGGGACAGGGGGTAGATACGCAGTATTTT
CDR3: CASSQGQGVDTQYF

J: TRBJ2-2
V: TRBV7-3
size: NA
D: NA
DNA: TGTGCCAGCAGCGGGGGCGCCTCTACCGGGGAGCTGTTTTTT
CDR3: CASSGGASTGELFF

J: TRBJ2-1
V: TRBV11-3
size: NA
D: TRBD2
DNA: TGTGCCAGCAGCTTAGGAACGGGAGGTAGAAATGAGCAGTTCTTC
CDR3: CASSLGTGGRNEQFF